This record looks at one T cell receptor beta chain sequence and its context. This clonotype appeared many times. Its binding antigen is unknown. There are no base qualities to consult, and no much larger clone falls within one base. The data were obtained in a study of CD8 T cells in ankylosing spondylitis (dated by TCRdb to the late 2010s). Notes on the research overall: The study profiled T cell receptor beta repertoires in healthy donors and ankylosing spondylitis patients to find disease-linked TCR variants. The full study cohort was made up of 25 ankylosing spondylitis patients and roughly 98 healthy donors. Peripheral blood was sampled, and synovial fluid was additionally collected from ankylosing spondylitis patients.

On the study overall, not on this receptor specifically: The disease-linked clones were reported to be significantly enriched in matched synovial fluid samples from ankylosing spondylitis patients. Blood from ankylosing spondylitis patients appeared to be characterized by a TCR beta motif composed of roughly eight highly homologous amino acid variants. Some TCR beta motif variants had previously been reported in synovial fluid and blood of reactive arthritis patients, which suggested common disease-initiation mechanisms. The disease-linked clones had a CD8+ phenotype and were found at relatively low frequencies in peripheral blood.

The CDR3 contains 16 residues, cysteine and phenylalanine counted. The CDR3 DNA has 48 bases and is translated from base 1. V is cut back by 0 bases and J by 4 bases, with 6 bases in the junction unmatched. As encoded in the germline V gene (reference sequence), CDR1 is LNHNV while CDR2 is YYDKDF. The run used an Illumina HiSeq 2500. Quantitative 5'-RACE with molecular barcodes was the method used to prepare the TCR beta libraries. As for how the authors treated the data: Disease-linked TCR variants were identified with a new computational method built on a probabilistic model of VDJ rearrangement. TCRdb reanalyzed the raw reads on its own, using fastp at Q25 for trimming and MiXCR for clone calling, and kept in-frame beta chains. Rows are combined by CDR3 protein, so each entry shows the most common genes and DNA. V and J calls and clone size were set by TCRdb, not the authors. The sample records about 240,000 distinct CDR3 sequences, around 10% of which are singletons. The ten top clones hold less than 7% of the sample.

The sequence was obtained from a male donor with ankylosing spondylitis or in good health (not recorded which). The rearrangement joined TRBV15 to TRBJ2-1; 7 bases in the middle match TRBD2. The sequenced sample consisted of blood, either unsorted or a sorted T cell fraction (not recorded which). The sequenced DNA is TGTGCCACCAGCAGAGATTCTGGGACTACTTACAATGAGCAGTTCTTC. Its protein product is CATSRDSGTTYNEQFF.